This T cell receptor (beta chain) was identified during a study of blood T cell repertoires in COVID-19. The CDR3 covers 17 residues. The V and J ends lost 4 bases and 2 bases, in that order; junction bases with no gene match: 12. Germline assignment: CDR1 LGHNA and CDR2 YNFKEQ. Using immunoSEQ multiplex PCR, the repertoire was profiled, and TCRdb retains in-frame clones only, with some absent. The sample has about 71,000 clones; 90% are singletons. The sequencing sample was made of peripheral blood. This sequence joins TRBV4-2 and TRBJ2-5; 8 bases match TRBD2. This clonotype originated in a young woman with acute or convalescent COVID-19. CDR3 sequence reads: CASSPSLERGSQETQYF. The CDR3 DNA sequence: TGTGCCAGCAGCCCCTCTCTTGAGCGGGGGAGTCAAGAGACCCAGTACTTC.